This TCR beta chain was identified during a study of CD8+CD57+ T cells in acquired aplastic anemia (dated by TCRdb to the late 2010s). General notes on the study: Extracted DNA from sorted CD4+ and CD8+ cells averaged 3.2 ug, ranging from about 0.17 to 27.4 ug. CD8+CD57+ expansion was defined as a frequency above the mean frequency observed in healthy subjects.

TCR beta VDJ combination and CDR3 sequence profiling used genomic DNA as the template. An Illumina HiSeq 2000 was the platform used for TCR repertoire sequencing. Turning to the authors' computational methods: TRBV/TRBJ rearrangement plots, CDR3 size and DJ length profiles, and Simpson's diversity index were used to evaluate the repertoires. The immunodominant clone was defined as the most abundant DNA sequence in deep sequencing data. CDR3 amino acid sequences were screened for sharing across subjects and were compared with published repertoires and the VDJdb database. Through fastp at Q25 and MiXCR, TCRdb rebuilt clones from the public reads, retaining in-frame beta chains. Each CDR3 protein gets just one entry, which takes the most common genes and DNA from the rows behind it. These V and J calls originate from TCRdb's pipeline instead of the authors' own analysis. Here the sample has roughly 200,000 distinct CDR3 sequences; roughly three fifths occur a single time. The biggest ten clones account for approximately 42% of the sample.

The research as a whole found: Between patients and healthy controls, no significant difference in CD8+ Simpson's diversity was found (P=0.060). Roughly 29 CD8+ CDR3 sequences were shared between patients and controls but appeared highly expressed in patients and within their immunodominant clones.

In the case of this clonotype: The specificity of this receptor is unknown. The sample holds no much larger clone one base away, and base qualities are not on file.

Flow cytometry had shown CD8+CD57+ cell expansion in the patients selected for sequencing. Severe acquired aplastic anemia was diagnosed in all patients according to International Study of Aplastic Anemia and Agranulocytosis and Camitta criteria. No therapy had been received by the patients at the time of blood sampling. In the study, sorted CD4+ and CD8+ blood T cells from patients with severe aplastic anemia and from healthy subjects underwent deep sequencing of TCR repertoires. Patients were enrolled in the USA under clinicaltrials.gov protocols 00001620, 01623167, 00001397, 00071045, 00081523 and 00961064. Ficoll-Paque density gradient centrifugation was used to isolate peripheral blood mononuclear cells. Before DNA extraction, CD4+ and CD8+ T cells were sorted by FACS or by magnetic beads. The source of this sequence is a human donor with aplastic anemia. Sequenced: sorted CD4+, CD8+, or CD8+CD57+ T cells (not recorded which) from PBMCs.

The nucleotides read TGTGCCAGCAGTCTACAGGGGGCAACCTACGAGCAGTACTTC. Its translation is CASSLQGATYEQYF. Recombination connected TRBV2 to TRBJ2-7; TRBD1 matches 9 bases in the middle. The germline V gene encodes CDR1 SNHLY and CDR2 FYNNEI. Germline trimming amounts to 5 bases on V and 2 bases on J, with 4 as the count of junction bases outside the gene matches. Spanning cysteine to phenylalanine, the CDR3 consists of 14 amino acids. This entry keeps only the CDR3 DNA: 42 bases, framed from base 1.